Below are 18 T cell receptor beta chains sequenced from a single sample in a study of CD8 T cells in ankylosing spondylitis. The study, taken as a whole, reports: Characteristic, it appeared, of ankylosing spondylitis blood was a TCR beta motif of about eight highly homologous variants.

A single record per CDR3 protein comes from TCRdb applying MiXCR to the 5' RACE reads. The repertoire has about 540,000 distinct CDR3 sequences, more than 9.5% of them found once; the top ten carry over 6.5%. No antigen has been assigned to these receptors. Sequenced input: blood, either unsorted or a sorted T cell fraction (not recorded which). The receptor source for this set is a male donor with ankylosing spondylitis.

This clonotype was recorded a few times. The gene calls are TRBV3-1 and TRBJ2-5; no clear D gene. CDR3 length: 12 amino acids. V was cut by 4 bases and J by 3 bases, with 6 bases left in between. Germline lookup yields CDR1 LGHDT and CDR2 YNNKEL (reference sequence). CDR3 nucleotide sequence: TGTGCCAGCAGCCTCCAGGAAGAGACCCAGTACTTC. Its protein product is CASSLQEETQYF.

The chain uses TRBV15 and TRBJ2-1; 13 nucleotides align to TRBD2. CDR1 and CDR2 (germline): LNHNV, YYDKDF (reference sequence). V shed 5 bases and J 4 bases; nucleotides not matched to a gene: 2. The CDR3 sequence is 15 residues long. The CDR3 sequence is CATSEGLAGYNEQFF. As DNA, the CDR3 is TGTGCCACCAGCGAGGGACTAGCGGGGTACAATGAGCAGTTCTTC. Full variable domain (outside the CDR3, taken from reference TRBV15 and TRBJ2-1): DAMVIQNPRYQVTQFGKPVTLSCSQTLNHNVMYWYQQKSSQAPKLLFHYYDKDFNNEADTPDNFQSRRPNTSFCFLDIRSPGLGDTAMYLCATSEGLAGYNEQFFGPGTRLTVL.

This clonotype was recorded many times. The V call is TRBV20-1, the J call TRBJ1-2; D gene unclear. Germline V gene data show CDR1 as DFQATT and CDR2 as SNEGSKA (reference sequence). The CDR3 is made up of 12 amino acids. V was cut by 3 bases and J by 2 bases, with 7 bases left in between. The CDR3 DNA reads TGCAGTGCTAGTAAGGAAAACTATGGCTACACCTTC. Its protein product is CSASKENYGYTF.

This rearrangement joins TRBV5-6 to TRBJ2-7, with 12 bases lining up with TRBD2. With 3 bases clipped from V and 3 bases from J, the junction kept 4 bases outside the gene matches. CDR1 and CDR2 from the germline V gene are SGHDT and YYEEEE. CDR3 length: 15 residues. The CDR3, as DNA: TGTGCCAGCAGCTCCGGACTAGCGGGATACTACGAGCAGTACTTC. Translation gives CASSSGLAGYYEQYF.

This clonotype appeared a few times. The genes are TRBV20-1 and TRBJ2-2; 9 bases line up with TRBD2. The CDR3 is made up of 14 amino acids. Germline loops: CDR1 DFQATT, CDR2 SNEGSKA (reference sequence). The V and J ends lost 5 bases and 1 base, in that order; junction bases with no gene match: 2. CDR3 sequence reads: CSAGSGRNTGELFF. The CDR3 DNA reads TGCAGTGCTGGTAGCGGGAGGAACACCGGGGAGCTGTTTTTT.

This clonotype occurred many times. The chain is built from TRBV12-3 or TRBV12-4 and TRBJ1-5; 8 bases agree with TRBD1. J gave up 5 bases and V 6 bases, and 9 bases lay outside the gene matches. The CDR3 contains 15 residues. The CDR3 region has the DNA TGTGCCAGCAGCAAGACAGGGGTTAGGGATCAGCCCCAGCATTTT. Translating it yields CASSKTGVRDQPQHF.

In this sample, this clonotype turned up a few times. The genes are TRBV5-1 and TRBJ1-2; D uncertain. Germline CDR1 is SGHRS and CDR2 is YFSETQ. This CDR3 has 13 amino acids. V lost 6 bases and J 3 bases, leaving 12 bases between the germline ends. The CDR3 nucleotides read TGCGCCAGCATCGGGGAAAGTGACTATGGCTACACCTTC. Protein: CASIGESDYGYTF.

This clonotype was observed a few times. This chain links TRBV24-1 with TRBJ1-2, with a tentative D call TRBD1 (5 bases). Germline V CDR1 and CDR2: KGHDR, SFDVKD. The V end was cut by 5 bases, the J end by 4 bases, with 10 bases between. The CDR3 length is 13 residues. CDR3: CATSGTGTYGYTF. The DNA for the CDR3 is TGTGCCACCAGTGGGACCGGGACCTATGGCTACACCTTC.

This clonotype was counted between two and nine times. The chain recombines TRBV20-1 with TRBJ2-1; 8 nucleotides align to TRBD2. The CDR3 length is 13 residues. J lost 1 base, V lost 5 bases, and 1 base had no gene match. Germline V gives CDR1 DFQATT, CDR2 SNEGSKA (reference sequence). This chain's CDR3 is CSALAGSYNEQFF. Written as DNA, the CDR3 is TGCAGTGCTTTAGCGGGATCCTACAATGAGCAGTTCTTC.

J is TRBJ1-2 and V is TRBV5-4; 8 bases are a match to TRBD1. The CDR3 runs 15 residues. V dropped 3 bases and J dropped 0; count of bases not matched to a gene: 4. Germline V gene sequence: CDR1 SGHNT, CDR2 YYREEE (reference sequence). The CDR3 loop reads CASSSGQGANYGYTF. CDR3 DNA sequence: TGTGCCAGCAGCTCCGGACAGGGAGCTAACTATGGCTACACCTTC.

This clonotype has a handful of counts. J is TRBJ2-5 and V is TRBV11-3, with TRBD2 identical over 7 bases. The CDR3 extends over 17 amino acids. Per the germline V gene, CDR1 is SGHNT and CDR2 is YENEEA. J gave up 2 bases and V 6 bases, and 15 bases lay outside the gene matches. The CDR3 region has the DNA TGTGCCAGCAGTTCCAGGAGGGGAGGGAAGGAACAAGAGACCCAGTACTTC. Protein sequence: CASSSRRGGKEQETQYF.

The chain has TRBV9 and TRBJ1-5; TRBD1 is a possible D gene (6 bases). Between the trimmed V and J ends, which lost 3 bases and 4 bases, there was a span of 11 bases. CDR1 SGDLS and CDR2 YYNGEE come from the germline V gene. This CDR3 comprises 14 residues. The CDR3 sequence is CASSEQGWNQPQHF. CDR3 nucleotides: TGTGCCAGCAGCGAGCAGGGGTGGAATCAGCCCCAGCATTTT.

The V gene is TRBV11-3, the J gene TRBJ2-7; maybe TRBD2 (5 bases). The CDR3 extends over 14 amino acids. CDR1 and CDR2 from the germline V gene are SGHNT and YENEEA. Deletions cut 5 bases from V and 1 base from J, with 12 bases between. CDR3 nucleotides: TGTGCCAGCAGCCCTGCTAGCAGATCCTACGAGCAGTACGTC. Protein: CASSPASRSYEQYV.

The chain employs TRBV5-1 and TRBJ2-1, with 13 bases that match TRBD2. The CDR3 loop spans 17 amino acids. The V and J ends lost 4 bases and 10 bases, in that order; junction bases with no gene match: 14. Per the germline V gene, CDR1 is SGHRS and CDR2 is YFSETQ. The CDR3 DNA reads TGCGCCAGCAGCCCGACTGGCGGGACTAGCGGGACCCGGGAGCAGTTCTTC. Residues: CASSPTGGTSGTREQFF.

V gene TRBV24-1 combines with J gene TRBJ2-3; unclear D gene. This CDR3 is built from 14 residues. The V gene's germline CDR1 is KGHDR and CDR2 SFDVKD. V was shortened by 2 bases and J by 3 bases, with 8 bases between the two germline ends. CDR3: CATSDSVETDTQYF. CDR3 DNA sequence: TGTGCCACCAGTGATTCTGTCGAGACAGATACGCAGTATTTT.

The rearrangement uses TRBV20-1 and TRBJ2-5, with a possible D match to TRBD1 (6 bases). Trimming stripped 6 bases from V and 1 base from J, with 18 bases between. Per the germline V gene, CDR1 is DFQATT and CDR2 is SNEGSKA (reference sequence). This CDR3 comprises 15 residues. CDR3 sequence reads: CSATPVYRVQETQYF. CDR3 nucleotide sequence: TGCAGTGCCACCCCGGTTTACAGGGTCCAAGAGACCCAGTACTTC.

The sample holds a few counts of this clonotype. CDR3: CASRLSSGVYNEQFF. The CDR3 DNA reads as TGTGCCAGCAGGCTCTCTAGCGGGGTCTACAATGAGCAGTTCTTC. The chain has TRBV12-3 or TRBV12-4 and TRBJ2-1; TRBD2 agrees at 9 bases. This CDR3 contains 15 residues. J was trimmed by 3 bases and V by 6 bases; bases with no gene match: 6.

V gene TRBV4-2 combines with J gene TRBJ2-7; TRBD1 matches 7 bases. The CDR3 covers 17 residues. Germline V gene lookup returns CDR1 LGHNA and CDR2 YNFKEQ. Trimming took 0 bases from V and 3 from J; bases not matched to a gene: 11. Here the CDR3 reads CASSQDLQGDAIYEQYF. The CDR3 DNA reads TGTGCCAGCAGCCAAGATTTGCAGGGGGACGCCATCTACGAGCAGTACTTC.